This section outlines one TCR beta chain sequence together with its context. Only in-frame clones appear in the TCRdb table, and some are missing; sequencing was by immunoSEQ multiplex PCR. This table has some 100,000 clones, roughly 90% appearing once. The sample comes from a study of identifying expanded T cells in peripheral blood. CDR1 and CDR2 (germline): MGHRA, YSYEKL. The V end was cut by 5 bases, the J end by 0 bases, with 8 bases between. The CDR3 has 15 amino acids. The chain employs TRBV4-1 and TRBJ2-6, with D perhaps TRBD1 (6 bases). This receptor was obtained from a person between 18 and 69 years old in good health. The sample comprised blood. In DNA, the CDR3 is TGCGCCAGCAGCGGGGGCGCCTCTGGGGCCAACGTCCTGACTTTC. It codes for CASSGGASGANVLTF.